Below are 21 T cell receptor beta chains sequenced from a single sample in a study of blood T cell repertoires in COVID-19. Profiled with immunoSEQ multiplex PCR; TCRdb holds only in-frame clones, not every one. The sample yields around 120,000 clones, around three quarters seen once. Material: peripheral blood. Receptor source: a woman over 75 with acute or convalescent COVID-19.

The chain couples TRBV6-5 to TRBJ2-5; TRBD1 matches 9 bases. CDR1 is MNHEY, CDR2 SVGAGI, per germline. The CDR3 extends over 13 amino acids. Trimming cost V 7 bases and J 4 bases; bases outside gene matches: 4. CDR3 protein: CASNRQGVETQYF. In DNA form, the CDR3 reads TGTGCCAGCAACCGACAGGGGGTAGAGACCCAGTACTTC.

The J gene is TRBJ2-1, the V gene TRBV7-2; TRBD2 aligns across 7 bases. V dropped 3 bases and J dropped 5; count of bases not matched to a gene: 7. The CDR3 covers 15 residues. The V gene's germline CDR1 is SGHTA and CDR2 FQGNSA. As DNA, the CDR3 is TGTGCCAGCAGCTTCCGATGGGGGGGGGACAATGAGCAGTTCTTC. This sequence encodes CASSFRWGGDNEQFF.

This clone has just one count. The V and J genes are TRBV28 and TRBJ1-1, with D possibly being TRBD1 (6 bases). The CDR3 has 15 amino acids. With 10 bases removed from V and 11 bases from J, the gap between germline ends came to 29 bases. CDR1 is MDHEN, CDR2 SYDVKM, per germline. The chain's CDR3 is CATRPQGHIAEGAFF. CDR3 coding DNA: TGTGCCACCCGACCCCAGGGGCACATAGCAGAAGGGGCTTTCTTT.

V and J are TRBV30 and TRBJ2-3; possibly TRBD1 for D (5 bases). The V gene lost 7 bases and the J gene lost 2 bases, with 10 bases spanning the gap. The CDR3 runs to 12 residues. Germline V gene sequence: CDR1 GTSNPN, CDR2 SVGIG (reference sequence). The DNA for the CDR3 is TGTGCCTCCAAGGGGTTCACAGATACGCAGTATTTT. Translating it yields CASKGFTDTQYF.

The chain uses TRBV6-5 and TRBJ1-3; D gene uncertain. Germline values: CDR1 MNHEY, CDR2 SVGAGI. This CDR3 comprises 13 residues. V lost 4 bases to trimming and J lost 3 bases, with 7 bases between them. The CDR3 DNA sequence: TGTGCCAGCAGTTCGGGTCGTGGAAACACCATATATTTT. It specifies CASSSGRGNTIYF.

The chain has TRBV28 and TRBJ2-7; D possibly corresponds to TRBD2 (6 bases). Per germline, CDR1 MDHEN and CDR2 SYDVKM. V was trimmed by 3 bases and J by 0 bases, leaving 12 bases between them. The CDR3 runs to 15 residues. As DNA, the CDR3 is TGTGCCAGCAGTTTTTCGGGGGTCCGCTCCTACGAGCAGTACTTC. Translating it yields CASSFSGVRSYEQYF.

The chain's CDR3 is CASSVGTGGRAWTDTQYF. The CDR3 DNA reads TGTGCCAGCAGTGTGGGGACAGGGGGTAGGGCTTGGACAGATACGCAGTATTTT. The J gene is TRBJ2-3, the V gene TRBV2; TRBD1 matches 11 bases. Germline lookup yields CDR1 SNHLY and CDR2 FYNNEI. V was clipped by 4 bases and J by 3 bases; unmatched bases: 12. The CDR3 has 18 residues.

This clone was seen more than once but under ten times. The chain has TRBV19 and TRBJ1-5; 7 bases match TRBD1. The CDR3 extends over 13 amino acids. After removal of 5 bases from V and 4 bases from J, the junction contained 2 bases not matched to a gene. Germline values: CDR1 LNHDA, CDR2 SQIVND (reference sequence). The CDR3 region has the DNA TGTGCCAGTAGTCAACAGGGGAATCAGCCCCAGCATTTT. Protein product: CASSQQGNQPQHF. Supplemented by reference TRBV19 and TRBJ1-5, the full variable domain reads DGGITQSPKYLFRKEGQNVTLSCEQNLNHDAMYWYRQDPGQGLRLIYYSQIVNDFQKGDIAEGYSVSREKKESFPLTVTSAQKNPTAFYLCASSQQGNQPQHFGDGTRLSIL.

CDR3 residues: CASSMTGANYGYTF. CDR3 sequence (DNA): TGTGCCAGTAGTATGACAGGCGCTAACTATGGCTACACCTTC. The V and J genes are TRBV19 and TRBJ1-2; a weak D match, TRBD1 (6 bases). This CDR3 has 14 residues. V was clipped by 3 bases and J by 0 bases, with 8 bases between them. Germline V gene lookup returns CDR1 LNHDA and CDR2 SQIVND (reference sequence).

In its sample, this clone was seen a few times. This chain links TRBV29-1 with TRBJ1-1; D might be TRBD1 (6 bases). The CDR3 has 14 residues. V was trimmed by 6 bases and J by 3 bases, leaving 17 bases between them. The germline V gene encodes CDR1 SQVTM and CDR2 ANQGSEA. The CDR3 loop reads CSVDPGRGYTEAFF. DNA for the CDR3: TGCAGCGTCGATCCCGGGAGGGGGTACACTGAAGCTTTCTTT.

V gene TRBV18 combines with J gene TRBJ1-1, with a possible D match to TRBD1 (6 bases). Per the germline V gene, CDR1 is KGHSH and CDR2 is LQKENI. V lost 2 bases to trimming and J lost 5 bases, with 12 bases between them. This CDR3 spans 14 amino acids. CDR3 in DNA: TGTGCCAGCTCACCAACTGCAGGGGAGACTGAAGCTTTCTTT. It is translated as CASSPTAGETEAFF.

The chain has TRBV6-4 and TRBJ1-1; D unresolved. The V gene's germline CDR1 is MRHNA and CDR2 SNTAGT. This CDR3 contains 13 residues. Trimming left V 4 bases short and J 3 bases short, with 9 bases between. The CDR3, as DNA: TGTGCCAGCAGTGGGGAGGTTCACACTGAAGCTTTCTTT. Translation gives CASSGEVHTEAFF.

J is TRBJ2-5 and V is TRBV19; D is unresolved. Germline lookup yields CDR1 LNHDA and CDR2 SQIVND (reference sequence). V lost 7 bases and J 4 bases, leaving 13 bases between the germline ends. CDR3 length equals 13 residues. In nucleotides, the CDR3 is TGTGCCAGTATGGGCCAACCTGGAGAGACCCAGTACTTC. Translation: CASMGQPGETQYF.

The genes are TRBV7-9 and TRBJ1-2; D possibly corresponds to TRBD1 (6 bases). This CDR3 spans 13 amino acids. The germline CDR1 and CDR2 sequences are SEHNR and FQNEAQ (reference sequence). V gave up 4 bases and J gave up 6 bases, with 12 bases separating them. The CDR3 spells CASSSQGLDGYTF. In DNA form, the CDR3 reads TGTGCCAGCAGCTCCCAGGGGTTGGATGGCTACACCTTC. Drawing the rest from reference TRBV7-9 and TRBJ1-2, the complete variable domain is DTGVSQNPRHKITKRGQNVTFRCDPISEHNRLYWYRQTLGQGPEFLTYFQNEAQLEKSRLLSDRFSAERPKGSFSTLEIQRTEQGDSAMYLCASSSQGLDGYTFGSGTRLTVV.

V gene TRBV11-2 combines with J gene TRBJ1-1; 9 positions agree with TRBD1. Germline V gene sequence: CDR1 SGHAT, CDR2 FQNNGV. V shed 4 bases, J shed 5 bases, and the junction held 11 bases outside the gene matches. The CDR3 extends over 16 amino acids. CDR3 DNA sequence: TGTGCCAGCAGCTGGAGTACAACAGGGGGCGGAACTGAAGCTTTCTTT. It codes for CASSWSTTGGGTEAFF. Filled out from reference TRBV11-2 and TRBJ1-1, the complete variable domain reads EAGVAQSPRYKIIEKRQSVAFWCNPISGHATLYWYQQILGQGPKLLIQFQNNGVVDDSQLPKDRFSAERLKGVDSTLKIQPAKLEDSAVYLCASSWSTTGGGTEAFFGQGTRLTVV.

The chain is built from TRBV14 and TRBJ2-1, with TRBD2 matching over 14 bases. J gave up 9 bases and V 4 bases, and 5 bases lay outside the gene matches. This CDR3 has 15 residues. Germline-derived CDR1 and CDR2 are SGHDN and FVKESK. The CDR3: CASSPGLAGGSEQFF. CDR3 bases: TGTGCCAGCAGCCCTGGACTAGCGGGAGGTAGTGAGCAGTTCTTC.

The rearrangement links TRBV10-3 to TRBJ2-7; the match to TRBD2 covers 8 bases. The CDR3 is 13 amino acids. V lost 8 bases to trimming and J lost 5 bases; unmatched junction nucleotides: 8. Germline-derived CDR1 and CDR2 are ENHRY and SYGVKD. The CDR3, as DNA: TGTGCCATCGGGGGAGCGGGAGAGGACGAGCAGTACTTC. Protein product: CAIGGAGEDEQYF.

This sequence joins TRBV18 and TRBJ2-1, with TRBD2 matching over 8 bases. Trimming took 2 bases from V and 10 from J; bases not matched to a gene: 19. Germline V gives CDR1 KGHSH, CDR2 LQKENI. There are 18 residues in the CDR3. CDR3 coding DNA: TGTGCCAGCTCACCATGGGTATCGAGGCGGGGGGCTGGAGGCGAGCAGTTCTTC. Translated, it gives CASSPWVSRRGAGGEQFF.

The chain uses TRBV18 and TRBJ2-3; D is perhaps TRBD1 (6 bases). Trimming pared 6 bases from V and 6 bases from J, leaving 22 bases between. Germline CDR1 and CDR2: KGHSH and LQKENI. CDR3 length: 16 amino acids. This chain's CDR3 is CASSPLSRGVGDTQYF. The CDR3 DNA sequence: TGTGCCAGCTCCCCCCTAAGCAGGGGAGTCGGGGATACGCAGTATTTT.

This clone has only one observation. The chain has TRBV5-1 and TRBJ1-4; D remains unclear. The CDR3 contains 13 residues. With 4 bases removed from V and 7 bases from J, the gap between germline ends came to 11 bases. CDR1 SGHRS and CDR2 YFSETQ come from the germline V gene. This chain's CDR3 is CASSEGHPEKLFF. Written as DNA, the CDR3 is TGCGCCAGCAGCGAGGGCCACCCTGAAAAACTGTTTTTT.

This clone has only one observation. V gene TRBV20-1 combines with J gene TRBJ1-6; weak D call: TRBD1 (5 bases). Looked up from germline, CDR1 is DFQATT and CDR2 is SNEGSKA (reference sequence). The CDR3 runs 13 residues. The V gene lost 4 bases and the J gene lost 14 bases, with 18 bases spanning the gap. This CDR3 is CSANDHTRVALHF. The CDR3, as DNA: TGCAGTGCTAATGATCATACCAGGGTAGCCCTCCACTTT.